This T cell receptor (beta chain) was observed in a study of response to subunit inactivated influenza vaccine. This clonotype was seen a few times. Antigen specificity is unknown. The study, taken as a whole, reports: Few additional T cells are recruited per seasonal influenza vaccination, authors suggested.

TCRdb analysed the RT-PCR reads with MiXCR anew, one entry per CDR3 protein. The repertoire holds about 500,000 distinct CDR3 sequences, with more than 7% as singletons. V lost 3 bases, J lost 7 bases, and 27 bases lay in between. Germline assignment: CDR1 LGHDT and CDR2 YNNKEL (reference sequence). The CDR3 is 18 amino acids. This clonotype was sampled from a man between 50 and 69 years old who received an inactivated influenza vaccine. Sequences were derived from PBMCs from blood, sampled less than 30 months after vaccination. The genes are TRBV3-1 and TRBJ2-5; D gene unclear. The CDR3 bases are TGTGCCAGCAGCCAGGGATACAAAGGGCCTCTTGCTATCCGGACCCAGTACTTC. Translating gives CASSQGYKGPLAIRTQYF.